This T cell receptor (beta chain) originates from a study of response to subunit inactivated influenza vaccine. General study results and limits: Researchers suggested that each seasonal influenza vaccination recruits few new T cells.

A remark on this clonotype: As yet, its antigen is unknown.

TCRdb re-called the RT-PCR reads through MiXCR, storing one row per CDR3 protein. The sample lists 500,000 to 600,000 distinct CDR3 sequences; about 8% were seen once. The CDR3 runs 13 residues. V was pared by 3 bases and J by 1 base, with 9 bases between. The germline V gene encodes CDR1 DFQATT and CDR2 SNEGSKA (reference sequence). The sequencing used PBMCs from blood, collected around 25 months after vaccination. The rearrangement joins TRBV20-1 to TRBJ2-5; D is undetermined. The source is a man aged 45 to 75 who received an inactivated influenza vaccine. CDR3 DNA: TGCAGTGCTAGGGGCGGCGGCCAAGAGACCCAGTACTTC. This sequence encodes CSARGGGQETQYF.